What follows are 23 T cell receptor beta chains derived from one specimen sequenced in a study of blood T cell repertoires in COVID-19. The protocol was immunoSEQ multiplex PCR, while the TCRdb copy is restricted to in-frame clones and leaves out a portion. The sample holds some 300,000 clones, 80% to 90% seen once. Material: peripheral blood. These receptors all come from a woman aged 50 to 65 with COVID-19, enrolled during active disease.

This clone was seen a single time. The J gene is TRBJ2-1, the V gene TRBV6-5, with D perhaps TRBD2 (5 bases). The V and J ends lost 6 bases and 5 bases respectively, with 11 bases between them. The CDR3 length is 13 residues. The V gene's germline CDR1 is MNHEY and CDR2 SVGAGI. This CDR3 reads CASRADVDNEQFF. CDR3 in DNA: TGTGCCAGCAGAGCGGACGTTGACAATGAGCAGTTCTTC.

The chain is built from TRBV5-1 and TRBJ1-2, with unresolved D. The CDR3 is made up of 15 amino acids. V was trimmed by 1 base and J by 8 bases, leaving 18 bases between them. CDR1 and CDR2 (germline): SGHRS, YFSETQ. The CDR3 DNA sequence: TGCGCCAGCAGCTTGATGCCGGGAACCGAAGGGGGCTACACCTTC. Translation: CASSLMPGTEGGYTF.

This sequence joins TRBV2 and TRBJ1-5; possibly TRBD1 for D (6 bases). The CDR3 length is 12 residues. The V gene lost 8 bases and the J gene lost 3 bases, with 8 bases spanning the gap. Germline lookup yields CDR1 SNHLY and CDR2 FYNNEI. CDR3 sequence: CASRDNNQPQHF. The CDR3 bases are TGTGCCAGCCGGGACAACAATCAGCCCCAGCATTTT. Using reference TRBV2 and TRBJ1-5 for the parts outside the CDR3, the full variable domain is EPEVTQTPSHQVTQMGQEVILRCVPISNHLYFYWYRQILGQKVEFLVSFYNNEISEKSEIFDDQFSVERPDGSNFTLKIRSTKLEDSAMYFCASRDNNQPQHFGDGTRLSIL.

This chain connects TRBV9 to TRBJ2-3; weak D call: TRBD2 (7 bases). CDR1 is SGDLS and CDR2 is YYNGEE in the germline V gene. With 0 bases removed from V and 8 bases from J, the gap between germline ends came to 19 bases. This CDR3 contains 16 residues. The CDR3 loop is CASSVAPRSGTSTQYF. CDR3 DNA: TGTGCCAGCAGCGTAGCCCCGAGGAGCGGGACAAGTACGCAGTATTTT.

CDR3 sequence (DNA): TGCGCCAGCAGCTTGCGGGACGGAGGGTACGAGCAGTACTTC. Translating it yields CASSLRDGGYEQYF. The rearrangement links TRBV5-1 to TRBJ2-7; D is possibly TRBD2 (6 bases). The V end lost 1 base, the J end lost 4 bases, and 12 bases lay between the germline ends. Looked up from germline, CDR1 is SGHRS and CDR2 is YFSETQ. This CDR3 region has 14 residues.

The CDR3 is CASSLVAGNSEAFF. As DNA, the CDR3 is TGCGCCAGCAGCTTGGTTGCAGGGAACTCAGAAGCTTTCTTT. The J gene is TRBJ1-1, the V gene TRBV5-1; D possibly corresponds to TRBD1 (5 bases). Germline loops: CDR1 SGHRS, CDR2 YFSETQ. V dropped 0 bases and J dropped 8 bases, with 14 bases sitting between them. The CDR3 extends over 14 amino acids.

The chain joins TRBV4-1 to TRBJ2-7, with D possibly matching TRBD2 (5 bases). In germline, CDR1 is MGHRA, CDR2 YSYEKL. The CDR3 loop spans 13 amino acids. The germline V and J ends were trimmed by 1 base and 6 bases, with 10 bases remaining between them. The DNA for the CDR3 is TGCGCCAGCAGCCAAGGTGCGGGTCTCGAGCAGTACTTC. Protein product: CASSQGAGLEQYF.

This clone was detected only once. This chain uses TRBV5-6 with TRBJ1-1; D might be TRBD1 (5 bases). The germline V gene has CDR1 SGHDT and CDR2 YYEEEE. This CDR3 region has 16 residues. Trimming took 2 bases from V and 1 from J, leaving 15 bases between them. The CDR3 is CASSFLGGSPNTEAFF. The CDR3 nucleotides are TGTGCCAGCAGCTTCCTGGGGGGGAGCCCGAACACTGAAGCTTTCTTT.

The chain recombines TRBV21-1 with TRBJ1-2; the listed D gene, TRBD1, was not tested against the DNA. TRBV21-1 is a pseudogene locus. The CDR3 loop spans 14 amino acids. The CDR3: CASSKPGQLRGYTF. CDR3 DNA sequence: TGTGCCAGCAGCAAACCCGGACAGCTGCGGGGCTACACCTTC.

CDR3 coding DNA: TGCAGCGTTTCGCCTAGCGGGAGCTTGGAGACCCAGTACTTC. Its protein product is CSVSPSGSLETQYF. The J gene is TRBJ2-5, the V gene TRBV29-1, with 10 bases that match TRBD2. CDR1 is SQVTM and CDR2 is ANQGSEA in the germline V gene. The CDR3 has 14 residues. J lost 5 bases, V lost 5 bases, and 8 bases had no gene match.

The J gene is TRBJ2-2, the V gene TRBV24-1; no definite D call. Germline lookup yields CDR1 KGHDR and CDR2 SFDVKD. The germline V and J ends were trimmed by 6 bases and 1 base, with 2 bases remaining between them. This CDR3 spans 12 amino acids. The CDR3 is CATSRNTGELFF. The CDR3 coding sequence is TGTGCCACCAGTCGGAACACCGGGGAGCTGTTTTTT.

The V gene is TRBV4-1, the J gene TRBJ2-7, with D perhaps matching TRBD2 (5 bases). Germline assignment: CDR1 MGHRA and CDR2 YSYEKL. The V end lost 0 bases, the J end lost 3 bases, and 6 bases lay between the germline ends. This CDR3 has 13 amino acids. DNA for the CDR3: TGCGCCAGCAGCCAAGAGGACTTCTACGAGCAGTACTTC. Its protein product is CASSQEDFYEQYF.

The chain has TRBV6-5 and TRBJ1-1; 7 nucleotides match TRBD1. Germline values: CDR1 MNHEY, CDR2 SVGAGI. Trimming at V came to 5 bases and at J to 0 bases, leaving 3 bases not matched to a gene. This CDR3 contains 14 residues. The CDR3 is CASSRTGVNTEAFF. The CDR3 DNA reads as TGTGCCAGCAGTAGAACAGGGGTGAACACTGAAGCTTTCTTT.

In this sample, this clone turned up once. For the CDR3, the DNA is TGTGCCACCGCCTCGGGACTAGCGGGCCCCTACGAGCAGTACTTC. Protein product: CATASGLAGPYEQYF. J is TRBJ2-7 and V is TRBV24-1; 12 nucleotides align to TRBD2. The CDR3 runs 15 residues. Germline loops: CDR1 KGHDR, CDR2 SFDVKD. V shed 9 bases, J shed 2 bases, and the junction held 7 bases outside the gene matches.

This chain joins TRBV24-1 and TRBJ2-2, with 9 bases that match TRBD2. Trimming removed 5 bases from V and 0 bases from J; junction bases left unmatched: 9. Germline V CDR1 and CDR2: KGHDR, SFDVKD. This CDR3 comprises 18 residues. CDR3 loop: CATSATGLAVPNTGELFF. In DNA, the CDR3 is TGTGCCACCAGTGCCACGGGACTAGCAGTTCCGAACACCGGGGAGCTGTTTTTT.

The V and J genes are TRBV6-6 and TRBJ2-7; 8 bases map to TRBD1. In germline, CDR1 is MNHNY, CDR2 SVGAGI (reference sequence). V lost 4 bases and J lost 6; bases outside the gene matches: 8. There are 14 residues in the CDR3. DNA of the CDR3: TGTGCCAGCAGTTTTGGACAGGGATTCTCCGAGCAGTACTTC. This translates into CASSFGQGFSEQYF.

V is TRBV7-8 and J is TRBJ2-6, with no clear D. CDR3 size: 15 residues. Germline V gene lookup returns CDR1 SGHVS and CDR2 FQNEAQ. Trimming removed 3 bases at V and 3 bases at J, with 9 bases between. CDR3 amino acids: CASSFLGFGANVLTF. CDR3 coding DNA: TGTGCCAGCAGCTTCTTGGGCTTTGGGGCCAACGTCCTGACTTTC.

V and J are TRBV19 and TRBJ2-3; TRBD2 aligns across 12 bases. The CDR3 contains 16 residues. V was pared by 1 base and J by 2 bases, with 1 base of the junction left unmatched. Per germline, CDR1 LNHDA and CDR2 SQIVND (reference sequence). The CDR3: CASSIGLAGVTDTQYF. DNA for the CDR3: TGTGCCAGTAGTATAGGACTAGCGGGAGTCACAGATACGCAGTATTTT.

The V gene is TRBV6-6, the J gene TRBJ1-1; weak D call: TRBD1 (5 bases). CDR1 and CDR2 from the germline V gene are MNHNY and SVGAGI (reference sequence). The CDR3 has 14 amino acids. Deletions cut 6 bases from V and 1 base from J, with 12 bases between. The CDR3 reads CASRSTEWNTEAFF. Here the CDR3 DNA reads TGTGCCAGCAGATCGACAGAGTGGAACACTGAAGCTTTCTTT.

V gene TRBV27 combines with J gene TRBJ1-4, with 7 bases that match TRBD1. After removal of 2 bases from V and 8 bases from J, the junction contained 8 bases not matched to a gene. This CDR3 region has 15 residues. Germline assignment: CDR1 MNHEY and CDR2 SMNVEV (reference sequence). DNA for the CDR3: TGTGCCAGCAGTTTAGGGGGTGACAGGGTGGAAAAACTGTTTTTT. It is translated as CASSLGGDRVEKLFF.

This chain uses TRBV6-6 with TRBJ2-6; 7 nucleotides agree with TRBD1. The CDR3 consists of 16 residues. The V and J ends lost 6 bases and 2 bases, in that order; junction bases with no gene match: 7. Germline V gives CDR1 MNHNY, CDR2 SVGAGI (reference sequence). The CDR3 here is CASRLGQRTGANVLTF. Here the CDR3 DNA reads TGTGCCAGCAGATTGGGACAGCGAACTGGGGCCAACGTCCTGACTTTC.

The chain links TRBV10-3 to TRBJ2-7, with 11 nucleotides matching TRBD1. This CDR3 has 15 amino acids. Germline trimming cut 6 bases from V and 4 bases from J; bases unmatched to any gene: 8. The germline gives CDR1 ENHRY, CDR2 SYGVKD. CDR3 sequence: CAIRDPGQGGYEQYF. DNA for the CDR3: TGTGCCATCAGGGACCCGGGACAGGGGGGTTACGAGCAGTACTTC.

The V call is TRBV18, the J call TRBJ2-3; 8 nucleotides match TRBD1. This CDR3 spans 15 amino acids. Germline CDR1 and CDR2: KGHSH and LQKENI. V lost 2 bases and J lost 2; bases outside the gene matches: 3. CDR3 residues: CASSPRGQVTDTQYF. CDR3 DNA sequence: TGTGCCAGCTCACCAAGGGGACAGGTCACAGATACGCAGTATTTT.